The 6 T cell receptor beta chains below come from one sample, sequenced in a study of blood T cell repertoires in COVID-19. TCRdb keeps only in-frame clones here, not all; method: immunoSEQ multiplex PCR. The sample consists of 230,000 or so clones, around 89% of them appearing once. Source material: peripheral blood. These receptors came from an older woman with COVID-19, enrolled during active disease.

This clone was picked up one time. The chain has TRBV25-1 and TRBJ1-6; D is ambiguous. Germline V gene sequence: CDR1 MGHDK, CDR2 SYGVNS. The V gene lost 3 bases and the J gene lost 0 bases, with 6 bases spanning the gap. The CDR3 extends over 15 amino acids. CDR3 sequence reads: CASSDGSSYNSPLHF. In nucleotides, the CDR3 is TGTGCCAGCAGTGATGGGAGCTCCTATAATTCACCCCTCCACTTT.

The rearrangement uses TRBV7-2 and TRBJ1-5, with D maybe TRBD1 (6 bases). Trimming shortened V by 5 bases and J by 4 bases, and 15 bases separated the two germline ends. The CDR3 runs 15 residues. Germline CDR1 reads SGHTA; CDR2 reads FQGNSA. The CDR3 DNA is TGTGCCAGCAGCCCCGGGACAATGGGTAATCAGCCCCAGCATTTT. Translated: CASSPGTMGNQPQHF.

This chain links TRBV15 with TRBJ2-3, with D possibly matching TRBD2 (6 bases). The germline V gene has CDR1 LNHNV and CDR2 YYDKDF (reference sequence). V gave up 3 bases and J gave up 2 bases, with 21 bases separating them. This CDR3 region has 18 residues. CDR3 protein: CATSSSRPPGVYTDTQYF. The CDR3 coding sequence is TGTGCCACCAGCAGTTCCAGACCGCCGGGGGTGTACACAGATACGCAGTATTTT.

This chain joins TRBV5-6 and TRBJ1-5; D is undetermined. CDR3 length: 15 residues. Deletions cut 1 base from V and 5 bases from J, with 13 bases between. The germline V gene encodes CDR1 SGHDT and CDR2 YYEEEE. DNA of the CDR3: TGTGCCAGCAGCTTGATGGCTTTGAACGATCAGCCCCAGCATTTT. Its protein is CASSLMALNDQPQHF. Using reference TRBV5-6 and TRBJ1-5 for the parts outside the CDR3, the full variable domain is DAGVTQSPTHLIKTRGQQVTLRCSPKSGHDTVSWYQQALGQGPQFIFQYYEEEERQRGNFPDRFSGHQFPNYSSELNVNALLLGDSALYLCASSLMALNDQPQHFGDGTRLSIL.

V is TRBV6-6 and J is TRBJ2-2; perhaps TRBD1 as D (6 bases). The CDR3 sequence is 16 residues long. The V end lost 4 bases, the J end lost 6 bases, and 18 bases lay between the germline ends. Per the germline V gene, CDR1 is MNHNY and CDR2 is SVGAGI (reference sequence). The CDR3 protein is CASSFPTGMGAGELFF. CDR3 coding DNA: TGTGCCAGCAGTTTCCCGACAGGCATGGGTGCCGGGGAGCTGTTTTTT.

The gene calls are TRBV6-5 and TRBJ1-6; no definite D call. V was trimmed by 9 bases and J by 0 bases, leaving 12 bases between them. Germline CDR1 MNHEY, CDR2 SVGAGI. This CDR3 has 15 amino acids. In DNA form, the CDR3 reads TGTGCCAGTAAAGCGGGGAGCTCCTATAATTCACCCCTCCACTTT. Translating gives CASKAGSSYNSPLHF.